The T cell receptor beta chain described here comes from a study of cytomegalovirus exposure and HLA in healthy donors. Notes on the study in general: Researchers counted 164 TCR beta chains as cytomegalovirus-associated. Relative to equally common others, HLA-associated TCR beta chains showed greater clonal expansion in a later analysis.

Amplification used 60 Vbeta primers and 13 Jbeta primers. Here immunoSEQ multiplex PCR was the method, and the copy in TCRdb shows in-frame clones only, minus some. The repertoire holds around 160,000 clones, 75% to 90% seen once, with about 4% in the top ten. With respect to this clone: Its antigen is not known.

The CDR3 consists of 12 residues. Germline CDR1 and CDR2: GTSNPN and SVGIG (reference sequence). The germline V and J ends were trimmed by 2 bases and 8 bases, with 10 bases remaining between them. The source material was PBMCs. The clonotype originates from a man in his forties or fifties in good health and CMV-seropositive. The chain joins TRBV30 to TRBJ2-1; unclear D gene. DNA of the CDR3: TGTGCCTGGAGTCAAGCTAGTTATGAGCAGTTCTTC. Its translation is CAWSQASYEQFF.